The clone carrying this T cell receptor beta chain has just a few counts. The antigen remains unidentified. The sample belongs to a study of beta chain features in type 1 diabetes. Study at large: Sorted cell examination encompassed over 90 million cells across all samples.

Trimming cost V 5 bases and J 7 bases, with 15 bases left between them. CDR1 SGHAT and CDR2 FQNNGV come from the germline V gene. The CDR3 sequence is 14 residues long. The authors reverse transcribed all of the isolated RNA, so sequencing captured expressed TCRB transcripts. This table comes from immunoSEQ multiplex PCR, and its TCRdb copy is limited to in-frame clones, with some not included. The sample holds roughly 340,000 clones, about 12% seen once. Notes on the study in general: Across all four CD4+ subsets, people with type 1 diabetes showed modestly shorter TCRB CDR3s.

This clonotype was obtained from a woman between 18 and 29 years old with type 1 diabetes. The sample consisted of naive CD4+ T cells from blood. The V call is TRBV11-2, the J call TRBJ2-1, with D tentatively TRBD2 (6 bases). The CDR3 region has the DNA TGTGCCAGCAGCCTTGCTGTGGGGGGAAATGAGCAGTTCTTC. Translated, it gives CASSLAVGGNEQFF.